This T cell receptor beta chain was identified in a study of blood T cell repertoires in COVID-19. Overall study: Collection of acute and convalescent COVID-19 samples took place in the United States, Italy and Spain. T cells, B-cell-depleted T cells, or PBMCs provided the cDNA or gDNA that served as material.

Germline V gene sequence: CDR1 SGHVS, CDR2 FNYEAQ. This CDR3 is 17 amino acids long. V dropped 6 bases and J dropped 6; count of bases not matched to a gene: 15. This clone was observed once. Authors' methods: Amplification of reference gene primers provided the estimated nucleated cell counts. Libraries were prepared by immunoSEQ multiplex PCR; TCRdb keeps only in-frame clonotypes and omits some of them. V and J calls plus clone size are reproduced from that table; the DNA served to infer D and trimming. The top ten clones hold approximately 3.3% of a sample with around 130,000 clones, 80% to 90% of them seen once.

The material sequenced was peripheral blood. The receptor was isolated from an older woman with acute or convalescent COVID-19. This chain links TRBV7-6 with TRBJ2-1; TRBD2 matches at 9 bases. The chain's CDR3 is CASRPRPGLAAANEQFF. The CDR3 coding sequence is TGTGCCAGCAGGCCTCGACCGGGACTAGCAGCTGCCAATGAGCAGTTCTTC.